This T cell receptor (beta chain) came from a study of cytomegalovirus exposure and HLA in healthy donors. CDR1 is KGHSH, CDR2 LQKENI, per germline. Unmatched junction bases numbered 6, after V lost 3 bases and J lost 1 base. The CDR3 spans 17 residues. Sequencing used immunoSEQ multiplex PCR; TCRdb keeps in-frame clones, though not all of them. The data show 82,000 or so clones, approximately 93% seen once. This chain connects TRBV18 to TRBJ1-1; 12 nucleotides match TRBD1. Sample: PBMCs. The sequence was collected from a man aged 18 to 29 in good health and CMV-seronegative. In nucleotides, the CDR3 is TGTGCCAGCTCACCCGGGACAGGGGGCATGGGGAACACTGAAGCTTTCTTT. This gives the protein CASSPGTGGMGNTEAFF.